A selection of T cell receptor beta chains follows, all from one sample in a study of cytomegalovirus exposure and HLA in healthy donors. Repertoires were generated with immunoSEQ multiplex PCR, while TCRdb's copy carries only in-frame clones and drops some. The sample holds 120,000 or so clones, roughly a sixth seen once. The sequencing input was PBMCs. The receptors were gathered from a female donor in good health and CMV-seropositive. CDR3s include the opening cysteine and the closing phenylalanine or tryptophan. D genes are given only for firm matches. Some rows have no size entry. The others give once, few or many, or a class for an expanded clone.

V gene,J gene,clone size,D gene,CDR3 DNA,CDR3 protein
TRBV10-3,TRBJ2-1,few,TRBD2,TGTGCCATCACCCGGACTAGCGGGGCTCCCGGCTCCTACAATGAGCAGTTCTTC,CAITRTSGAPGSYNEQFF
TRBV5-1,TRBJ2-5,-,TRBD2,TGCGCCAGCAGCTTGTTACGGGGACTAGCCCCAGGAGAGACCCAGTACTTC,CASSLLRGLAPGETQYF
TRBV11-2,TRBJ2-2,-,-,TGTGCCAGCAGCCGGAACACCGGGACAAACACCGGGGAGCTGTTTTTT,CASSRNTGTNTGELFF
TRBV5-4,TRBJ2-3,few,TRBD2,TGTGCCAGCAGCTTGCGTCTAGCGGTAAGCACAGATACGCAGTATTTT,CASSLRLAVSTDTQYF
TRBV7-8,TRBJ2-1,few,-,TGTGCCAGCAGCCCCATTCGGCTGTTGCGGTATTGGTACAATGAGCAGTTCTTC,CASSPIRLLRYWYNEQFF
TRBV5-4,TRBJ1-5,-,-,TGTGCCAGCAGCGCCGGGAATTATCAGCCCCAGCATTTT,CASSAGNYQPQHF
TRBV6-6,TRBJ1-4,few,TRBD1,TGTGCCAGCAGTTACACGGACAGGGGTGGGGAAAAACTGTTTTTT,CASSYTDRGGEKLFF
TRBV29-1,TRBJ2-5,-,-,TGCAGCGTTGAAAGGTGGCAGCGATCCCCACAAGAGACCCAGTACTTC,CSVERWQRSPQETQYF
TRBV4-2,TRBJ1-6,few,-,TGTGCCAGCAGCCAAGAGGGCCAGAACGGGGCCCTCCACTTT,CASSQEGQNGALHF
TRBV4-2,TRBJ1-5,few,TRBD1,TGTGCCAGCAGCCCCACCGGACAGGGCGGGGATCAGCCCCAGCATTTT,CASSPTGQGGDQPQHF
TRBV29-1,TRBJ2-7,-,-,TGCAGCGTTGAAGACGTTTCGGGAAGCTCCTACGAGCAGTACTTC,CSVEDVSGSSYEQYF
TRBV5-4,TRBJ2-3,few,TRBD2,TGTGCCAGCAGCTTTCCTAGCGGGAGCTGGGAAATCGTCACAGATACGCAGTATTTT,CASSFPSGSWEIVTDTQYF
TRBV2,TRBJ2-3,few,TRBD2,TGTGCCAGCAGGATACTAGCGGGGGTAGCAGATACGCAGTATTTT,CASRILAGVADTQYF
TRBV28,TRBJ1-2,few,-,TGTGCCAGCAGTTTAATCCCGCAGGGTGACTATGGCTACACCTTC,CASSLIPQGDYGYTF
TRBV30,TRBJ1-5,-,-,TGTGCGGTACAGGGTTCTGCGCCCCAGCATTTT,CAVQGSAPQHF
TRBV12-5,TRBJ2-3,-,TRBD1,TGTGCTAGTGAGACAGGGGGACGGAGAGATACGCAGTATTTT,CASETGGRRDTQYF
TRBV27,TRBJ1-1,few,-,TGTGCCAGCAGTTTTGGGGGGGCCGTGAACACTGAAGCTTTCTTT,CASSFGGAVNTEAFF
TRBV2,TRBJ2-7,-,-,TGTGCCAGCACCAATCTAGGACGGGAACAACTCTACGAGCAGTACTTC,CASTNLGREQLYEQYF
TRBV19,TRBJ1-1,-,TRBD1,TGTGCCAGTAGTATTTCGGGACAGGCACGAACGGGAGCTTTCTTT,CASSISGQARTGAFF
TRBV6-1,TRBJ1-5,few,-,TGTGCCAGCAGTGTCGGGGGGCGAAATCATCAGCCCCAGCATTTT,CASSVGGRNHQPQHF
TRBV28,TRBJ2-7,-,-,TGTGCCAGCAGTTTGCCCGGAGGGAGAGGCTACGAGCAGTACTTC,CASSLPGGRGYEQYF
TRBV7-8,TRBJ1-1,-,TRBD1,TGTGCCAGCAGCCCGCTGGACAGGGGAGTTACTGAAGCTTTCTTT,CASSPLDRGVTEAFF
TRBV30,TRBJ1-4,few,-,TGTGCCGCCTCGCCGCGTGACCGGGAGTGGGATGGGAAAAAACTGTTTTTT,CAASPRDREWDGKKLFF
TRBV9,TRBJ2-3,few,TRBD2,TGTGCCAGCAGCACCCCGACTAGCGGGTATTATCCCCCAGATACGCAGTATTTT,CASSTPTSGYYPPDTQYF
TRBV5-1,TRBJ2-5,-,-,TGCGCCAGCAGCTTGGACAGGGCCGGTAGGGAGACCCAGTACTTC,CASSLDRAGRETQYF
TRBV2,TRBJ2-1,-,-,TGTGCCAGCAGTGGAGGGACTTCAGCGGCTGAGCAGTTCTTC,CASSGGTSAAEQFF
TRBV30,TRBJ1-1,-,-,TGTGCCTGGAGCGGTTTACAGAGGAACACTGAAGCTTTCTTT,CAWSGLQRNTEAFF
TRBV5-1,TRBJ2-6,-,-,TGCGCCAGCAGCCAGGACTCCGGGGCCAACGTCCTGACTTTC,CASSQDSGANVLTF
TRBV29-1,TRBJ2-5,-,-,TGCAGCGTTATTGTGGCCATTGGAGAGACCCAGTACTTC,CSVIVAIGETQYF
TRBV5-6,TRBJ2-5,few,TRBD2,TGTGCCAGCAGCCCCGGTGGCGGGGGATATTATGAGACCCAGTACTTC,CASSPGGGGYYETQYF
TRBV2,TRBJ2-7,few,-,TGTGCCAGCAACCGGGATAGCGACGAGCAGTACTTC,CASNRDSDEQYF
TRBV2,TRBJ1-1,few,-,TGTGCCAGCAGTGAAGAGGGAGAGGATGAAGCTTTCTTT,CASSEEGEDEAFF
TRBV5-1,TRBJ1-2,once,TRBD1,TGCGCCAGCAGCTTGGATGGGCAGGGGGCCTTTAAAGGCTACACCTTC,CASSLDGQGAFKGYTF
TRBV13,TRBJ2-3,few,TRBD1,TGTGCCAGCAGCGTTAAGGGGGCCATTAGCACAGATACGCAGTATTTT,CASSVKGAISTDTQYF
TRBV14,TRBJ1-6,-,TRBD1,TGTGCCAGCAGCCAAGCTCAGGGGGCGGTTTCACCCCTCCACTTT,CASSQAQGAVSPLHF
TRBV30,TRBJ2-1,-,-,TGTGCCTGGAGTGGTGGGGGGGGGCTCAATGAGCAGTTCTTC,CAWSGGGGLNEQFF